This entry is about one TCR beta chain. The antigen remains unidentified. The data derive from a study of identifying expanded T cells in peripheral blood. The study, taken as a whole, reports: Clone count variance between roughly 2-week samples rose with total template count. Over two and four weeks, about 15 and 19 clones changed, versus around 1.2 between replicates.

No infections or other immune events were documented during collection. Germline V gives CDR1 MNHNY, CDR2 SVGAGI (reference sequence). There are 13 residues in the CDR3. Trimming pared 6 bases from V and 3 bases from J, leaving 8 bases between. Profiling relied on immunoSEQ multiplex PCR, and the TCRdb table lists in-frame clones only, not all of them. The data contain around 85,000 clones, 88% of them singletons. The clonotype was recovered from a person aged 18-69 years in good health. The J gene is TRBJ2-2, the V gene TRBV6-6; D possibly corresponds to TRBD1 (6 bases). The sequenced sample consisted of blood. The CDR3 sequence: CASSRTDTGELFF. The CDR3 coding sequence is TGTGCCAGCAGCCGGACAGACACCGGGGAGCTGTTTTTT.